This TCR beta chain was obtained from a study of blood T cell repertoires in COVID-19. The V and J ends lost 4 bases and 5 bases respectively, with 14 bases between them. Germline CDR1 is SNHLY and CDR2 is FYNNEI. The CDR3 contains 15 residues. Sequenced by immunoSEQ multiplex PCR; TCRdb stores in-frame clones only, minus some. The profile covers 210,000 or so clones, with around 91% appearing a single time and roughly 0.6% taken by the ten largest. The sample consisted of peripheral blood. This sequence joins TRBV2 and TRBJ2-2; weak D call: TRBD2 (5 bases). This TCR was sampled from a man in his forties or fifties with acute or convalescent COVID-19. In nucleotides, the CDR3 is TGTGCCAGCAGTGTAGGAGGATTCGCGACCGGGGAGCTGTTTTTT. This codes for CASSVGGFATGELFF.